This T cell receptor beta chain comes out of a study of T cell changes during pregnancy in multiple sclerosis (dated by TCRdb to the late 2010s). Context from the whole study: In women with multiple sclerosis, the researchers looked at how the T cell repertoire shifted as pregnancy progressed.

In the case of this clone: No antigen is known for it. The record has no base qualities; no much larger clone is one base away.

The receptor library was made with the immunoSEQ multiplex PCR assay. Here the immuneACCESS table is served through TCRdb, limited to in-frame sequences with V and J called. Missing clones are a known gap in these copies; in checked studies unresolved V genes cover under half, and the rest lacks a known reason. This sample gives about 92,000 clones in total; approximately 92% of them show up just once. The leading ten clones occupy about 3% of the sample. CDR1 and CDR2 are drawn from the germline V gene (reference sequence): MNHEY, SMNVEV. V was cut back by 5 bases and J by 4 bases, leaving a gap of 6 bases between them. CDR3 length: 11 amino acids, cysteine to phenylalanine. Solely the CDR3 DNA is kept, with 33 bases framed from the first base.

The sequence came from a female donor with multiple sclerosis, enrolled in a pregnancy study. Recombination joined TRBV27 with TRBJ2-7, with the D gene not clear enough to name. The source material was peripheral blood, sampled in the first trimester of pregnancy. The DNA is as follows: TGTGCCAGCAGTAACAATTACGAGCAGTACTTC. Translation gives CASSNNYEQYF.